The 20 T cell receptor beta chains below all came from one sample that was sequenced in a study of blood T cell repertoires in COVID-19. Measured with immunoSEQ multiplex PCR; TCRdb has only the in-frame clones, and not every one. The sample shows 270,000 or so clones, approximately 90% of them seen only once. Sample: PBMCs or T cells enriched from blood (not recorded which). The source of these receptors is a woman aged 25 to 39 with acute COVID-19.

This chain's CDR3 is CSVRTGGGYEQYF. Here the CDR3 DNA reads TGCAGCGTAAGGACAGGGGGCGGGTACGAGCAGTACTTC. V is TRBV29-1 and J is TRBJ2-7; 11 bases agree with TRBD1. Per germline, CDR1 SQVTM and CDR2 ANQGSEA. J gave up 4 bases and V 6 bases, and 5 bases lay outside the gene matches. CDR3 length: 13 residues.

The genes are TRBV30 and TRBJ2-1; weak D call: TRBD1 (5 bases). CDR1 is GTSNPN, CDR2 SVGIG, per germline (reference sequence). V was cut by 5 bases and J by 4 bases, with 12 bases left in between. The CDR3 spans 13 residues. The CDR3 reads CAWGTQVYNEQFF. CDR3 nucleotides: TGTGCCTGGGGTACACAGGTTTACAATGAGCAGTTCTTC. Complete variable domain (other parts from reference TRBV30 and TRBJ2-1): SQTIHQWPATLVQPVGSPLSLECTVEGTSNPNLYWYRQAAGRGLQLLFYSVGIGQISSEVPQNLSASRPQDRQFILSSKKLLLSDSGFYLCAWGTQVYNEQFFGPGTRLTVL.

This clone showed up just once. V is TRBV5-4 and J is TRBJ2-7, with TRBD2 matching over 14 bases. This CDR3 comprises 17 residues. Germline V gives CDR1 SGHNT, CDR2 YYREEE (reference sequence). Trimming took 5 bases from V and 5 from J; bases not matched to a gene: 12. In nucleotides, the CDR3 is TGTGCCAGCAGATCCGGGACTAGCGGGAGAAGTCTCAACGAGCAGTACTTC. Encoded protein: CASRSGTSGRSLNEQYF.

CDR3 DNA: TGTGCCAGCGTCAGCCCCGGGACTAGCTCGAGCTCCTACAATGAGCAGTTCTTC. Translating it yields CASVSPGTSSSSYNEQFF. V is TRBV7-9 and J is TRBJ2-1, with 9 bases lining up with TRBD2. This CDR3 spans 18 amino acids. Germline-derived CDR1 and CDR2 are SEHNR and FQNEAQ (reference sequence). With V trimmed by 8 bases and J by 0 bases, 14 bases remained unmatched.

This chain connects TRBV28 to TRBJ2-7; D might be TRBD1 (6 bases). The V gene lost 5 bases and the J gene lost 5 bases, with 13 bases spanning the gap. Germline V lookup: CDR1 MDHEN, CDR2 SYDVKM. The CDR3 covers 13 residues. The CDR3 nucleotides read TGTGCCAGCAGTATTAACAGGGACCACGAGCAGTACTTC. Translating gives CASSINRDHEQYF.

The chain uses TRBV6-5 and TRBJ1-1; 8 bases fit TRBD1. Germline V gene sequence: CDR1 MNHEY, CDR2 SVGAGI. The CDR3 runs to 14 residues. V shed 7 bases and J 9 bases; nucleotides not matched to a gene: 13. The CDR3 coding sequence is TGTGCCAGCACGAACCCCGCCCGGGACAGGAAAGCTTTCTTT. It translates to CASTNPARDRKAFF.

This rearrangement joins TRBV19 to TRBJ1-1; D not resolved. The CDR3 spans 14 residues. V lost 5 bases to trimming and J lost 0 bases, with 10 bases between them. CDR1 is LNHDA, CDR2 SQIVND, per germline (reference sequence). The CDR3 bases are TGTGCCAGTAGTCGGCCGACATTGAACACTGAAGCTTTCTTT. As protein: CASSRPTLNTEAFF.

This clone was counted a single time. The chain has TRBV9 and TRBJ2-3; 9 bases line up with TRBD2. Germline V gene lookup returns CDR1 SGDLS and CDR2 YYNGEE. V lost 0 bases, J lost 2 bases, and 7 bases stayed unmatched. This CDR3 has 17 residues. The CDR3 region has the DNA TGTGCCAGCAGCGTAGCGGCTAGCGGGATATTCACAGATACGCAGTATTTT. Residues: CASSVAASGIFTDTQYF.

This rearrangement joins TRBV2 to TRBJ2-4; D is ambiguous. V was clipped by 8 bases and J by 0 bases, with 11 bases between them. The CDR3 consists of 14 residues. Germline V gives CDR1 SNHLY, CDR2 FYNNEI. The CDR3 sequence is CASGMVAAKNIQYF. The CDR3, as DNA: TGTGCCAGCGGCATGGTGGCAGCCAAAAACATTCAGTACTTC.

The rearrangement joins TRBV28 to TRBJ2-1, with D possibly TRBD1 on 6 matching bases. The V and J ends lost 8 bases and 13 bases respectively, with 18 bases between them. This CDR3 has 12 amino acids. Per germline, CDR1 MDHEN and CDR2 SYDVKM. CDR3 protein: CASSLSGAGQFF. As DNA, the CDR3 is TGTGCCAGCTCTTTGTCAGGGGCTGGTCAGTTCTTC. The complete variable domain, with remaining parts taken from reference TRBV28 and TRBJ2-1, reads DVKVTQSSRYLVKRTGEKVFLECVQDMDHENMFWYRQDPGLGLRLIYFSYDVKMKEKGDIPEGYSVSREKKERFSLILESASTNQTSMYLCASSLSGAGQFFGPGTRLTVL.

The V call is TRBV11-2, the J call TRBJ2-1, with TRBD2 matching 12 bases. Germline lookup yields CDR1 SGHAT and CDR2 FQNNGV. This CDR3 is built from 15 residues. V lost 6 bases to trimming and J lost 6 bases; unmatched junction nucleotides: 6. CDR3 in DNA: TGTGCCAGCAGACTAGCGGGAGGTCCCCTCAATGAGCAGTTCTTC. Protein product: CASRLAGGPLNEQFF.

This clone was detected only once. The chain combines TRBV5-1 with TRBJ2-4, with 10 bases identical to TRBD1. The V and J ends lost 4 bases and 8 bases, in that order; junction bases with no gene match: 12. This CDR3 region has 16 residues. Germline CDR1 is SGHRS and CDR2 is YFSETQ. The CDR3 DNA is TGCGCCAGCAGCGCCGGGACAGGGGCGGGTATTGACATTCAGTACTTC. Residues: CASSAGTGAGIDIQYF.

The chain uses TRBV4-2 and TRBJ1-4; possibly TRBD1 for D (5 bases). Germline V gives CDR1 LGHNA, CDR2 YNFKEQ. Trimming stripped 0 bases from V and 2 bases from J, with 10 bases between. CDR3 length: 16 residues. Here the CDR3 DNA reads TGTGCCAGCAGCCAAGATGAGGCAGGGACTAATGAAAAACTGTTTTTT. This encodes CASSQDEAGTNEKLFF.

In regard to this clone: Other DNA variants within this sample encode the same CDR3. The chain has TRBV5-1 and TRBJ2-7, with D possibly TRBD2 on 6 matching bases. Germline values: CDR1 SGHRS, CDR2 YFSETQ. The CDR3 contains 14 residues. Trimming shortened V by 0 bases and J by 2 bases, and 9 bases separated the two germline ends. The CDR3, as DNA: TGCGCCAGCAGCTTGGCGGGGGAGGCCTACGAGCAGTACTTC. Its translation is CASSLAGEAYEQYF. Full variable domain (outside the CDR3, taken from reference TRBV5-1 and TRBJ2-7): KAGVTQTPRYLIKTRGQQVTLSCSPISGHRSVSWYQQTPGQGLQFLFEYFSETQRNKGNFPGRFSGRQFSNSRSEMNVSTLELGDSALYLCASSLAGEAYEQYFGPGTRLTVT.

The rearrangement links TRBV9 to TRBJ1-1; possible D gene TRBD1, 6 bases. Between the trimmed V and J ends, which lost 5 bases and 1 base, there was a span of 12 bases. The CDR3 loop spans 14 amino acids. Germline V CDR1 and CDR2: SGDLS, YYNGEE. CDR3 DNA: TGTGCCAGCAGAGTACAGGGTCGGAACACTGAAGCTTTCTTT. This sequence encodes CASRVQGRNTEAFF. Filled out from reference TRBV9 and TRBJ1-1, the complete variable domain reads DSGVTQTPKHLITATGQRVTLRCSPRSGDLSVYWYQQSLDQGLQFLIQYYNGEERAKGNILERFSAQQFPDLHSELNLSSLELGDSALYFCASRVQGRNTEAFFGQGTRLTVV.

The CDR3 spells CASSAQRATDTQYF. Written as DNA, the CDR3 is TGTGCCAGCTCAGCCCAACGCGCCACAGATACGCAGTATTTT. The chain employs TRBV18 and TRBJ2-3, with unresolved D. The CDR3 runs to 14 residues. The germline V gene encodes CDR1 KGHSH and CDR2 LQKENI. V lost 5 bases and J lost 2, with 11 bases in between. Full variable domain (outside the CDR3, taken from reference TRBV18 and TRBJ2-3): NAGVMQNPRHLVRRRGQEARLRCSPMKGHSHVYWYRQLPEEGLKFMVYLQKENIIDESGMPKERFSAEFPKEGPSILRIQQVVRGDSAAYFCASSAQRATDTQYFGPGTRLTVL.

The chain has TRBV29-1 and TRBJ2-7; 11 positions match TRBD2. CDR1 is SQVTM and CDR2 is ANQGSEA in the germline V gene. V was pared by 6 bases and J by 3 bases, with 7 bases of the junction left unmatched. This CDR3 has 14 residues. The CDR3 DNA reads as TGCAGCGTCTACGGGACTAGCGGCTACTACGAGCAGTACTTC. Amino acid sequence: CSVYGTSGYYEQYF.

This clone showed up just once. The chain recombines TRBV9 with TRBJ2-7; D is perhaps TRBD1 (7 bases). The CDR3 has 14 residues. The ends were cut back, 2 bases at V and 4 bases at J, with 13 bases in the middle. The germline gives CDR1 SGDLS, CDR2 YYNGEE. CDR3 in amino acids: CASSVEGAGYEQYF. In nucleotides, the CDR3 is TGTGCCAGCAGCGTGGAGGGGGCGGGGTACGAGCAGTACTTC.

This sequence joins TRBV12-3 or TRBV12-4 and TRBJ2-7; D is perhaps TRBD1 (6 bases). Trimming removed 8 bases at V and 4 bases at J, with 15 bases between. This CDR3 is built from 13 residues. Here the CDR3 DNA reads TGTGCCAGCCTAAGGACAGATCTTTACGAGCAGTACTTC. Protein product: CASLRTDLYEQYF.

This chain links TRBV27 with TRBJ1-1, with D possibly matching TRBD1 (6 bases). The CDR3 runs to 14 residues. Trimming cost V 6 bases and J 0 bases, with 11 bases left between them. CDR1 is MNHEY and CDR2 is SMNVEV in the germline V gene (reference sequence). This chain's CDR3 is CASSRTGMNTEAFF. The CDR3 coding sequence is TGTGCCAGCAGCCGAACAGGGATGAACACTGAAGCTTTCTTT.